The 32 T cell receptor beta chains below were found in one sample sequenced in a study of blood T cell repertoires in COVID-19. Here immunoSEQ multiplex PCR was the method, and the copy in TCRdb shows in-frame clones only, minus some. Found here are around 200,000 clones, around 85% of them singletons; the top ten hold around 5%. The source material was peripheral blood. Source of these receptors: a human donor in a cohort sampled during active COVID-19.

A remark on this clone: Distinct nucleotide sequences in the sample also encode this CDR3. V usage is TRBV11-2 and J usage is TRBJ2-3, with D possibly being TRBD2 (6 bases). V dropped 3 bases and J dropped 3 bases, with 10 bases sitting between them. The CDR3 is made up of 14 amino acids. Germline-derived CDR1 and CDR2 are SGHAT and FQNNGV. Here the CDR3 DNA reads TGTGCCAGCAGCTTGGATCGGGGGACAGATACGCAGTATTTT. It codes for CASSLDRGTDTQYF.

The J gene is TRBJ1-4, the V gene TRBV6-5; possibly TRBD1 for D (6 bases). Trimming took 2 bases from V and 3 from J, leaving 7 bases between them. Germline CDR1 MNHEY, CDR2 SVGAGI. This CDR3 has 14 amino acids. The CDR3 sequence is CASSYGQPNEKLFF. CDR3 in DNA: TGTGCCAGCAGTTACGGACAGCCTAATGAAAAACTGTTTTTT.

CDR3 sequence: CACQTSGDNEQFF. The CDR3, as DNA: TGTGCCTGCCAGACTAGCGGGGACAATGAGCAGTTCTTC. This chain connects TRBV7-2 to TRBJ2-1, with 11 bases identical to TRBD2. V lost 11 bases, J lost 5 bases, and 5 bases stayed unmatched. Germline CDR1 reads SGHTA; CDR2 reads FQGNSA. The CDR3 is 13 residues long.

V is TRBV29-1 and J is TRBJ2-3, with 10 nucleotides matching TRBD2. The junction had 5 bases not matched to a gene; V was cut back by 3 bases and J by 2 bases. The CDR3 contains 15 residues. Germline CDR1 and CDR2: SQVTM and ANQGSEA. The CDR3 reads CSVDGLAGDTDTQYF. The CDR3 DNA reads TGCAGCGTTGACGGCCTAGCGGGAGACACAGATACGCAGTATTTT.

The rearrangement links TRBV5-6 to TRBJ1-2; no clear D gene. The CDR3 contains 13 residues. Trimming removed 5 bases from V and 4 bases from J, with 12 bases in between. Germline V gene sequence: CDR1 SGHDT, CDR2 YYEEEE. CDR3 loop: CASRPAGVYGYTF. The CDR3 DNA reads TGTGCCAGCAGGCCTGCCGGGGTCTATGGCTACACCTTC.

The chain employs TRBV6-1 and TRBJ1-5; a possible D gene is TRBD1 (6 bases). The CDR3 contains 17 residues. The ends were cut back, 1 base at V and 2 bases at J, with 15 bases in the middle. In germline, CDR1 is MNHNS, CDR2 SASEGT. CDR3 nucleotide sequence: TGTGCCAGCAGTGAAGGTCCAGGGGCCCTGGGCAATCAGCCCCAGCATTTT. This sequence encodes CASSEGPGALGNQPQHF.

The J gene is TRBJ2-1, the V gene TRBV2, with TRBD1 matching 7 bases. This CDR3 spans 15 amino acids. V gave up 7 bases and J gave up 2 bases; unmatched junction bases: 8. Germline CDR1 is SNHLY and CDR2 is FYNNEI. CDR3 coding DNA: TGTGCCAGCAAGACAGACAGGGCCACCTACAATGAGCAGTTCTTC. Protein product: CASKTDRATYNEQFF. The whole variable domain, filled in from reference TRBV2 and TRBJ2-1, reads EPEVTQTPSHQVTQMGQEVILRCVPISNHLYFYWYRQILGQKVEFLVSFYNNEISEKSEIFDDQFSVERPDGSNFTLKIRSTKLEDSAMYFCASKTDRATYNEQFFGPGTRLTVL.

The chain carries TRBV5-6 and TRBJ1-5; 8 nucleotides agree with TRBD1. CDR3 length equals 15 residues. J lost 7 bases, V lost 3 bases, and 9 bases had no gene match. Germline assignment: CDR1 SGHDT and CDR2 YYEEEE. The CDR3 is CASSYGRGRGQPQHF. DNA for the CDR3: TGTGCCAGCAGCTACGGCAGGGGGCGAGGACAGCCCCAGCATTTT.

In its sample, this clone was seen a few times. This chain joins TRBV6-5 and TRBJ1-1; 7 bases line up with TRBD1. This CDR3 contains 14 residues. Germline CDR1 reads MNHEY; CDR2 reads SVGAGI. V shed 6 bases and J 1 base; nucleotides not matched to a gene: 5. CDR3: CASRWTGPNTEAFF. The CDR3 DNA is TGTGCCAGCAGATGGACAGGCCCGAACACTGAAGCTTTCTTT.

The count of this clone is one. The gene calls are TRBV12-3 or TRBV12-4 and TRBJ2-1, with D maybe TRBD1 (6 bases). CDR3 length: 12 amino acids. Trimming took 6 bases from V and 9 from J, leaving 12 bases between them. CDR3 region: CASRLVGGEQFF. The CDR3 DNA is TGTGCCAGCAGGCTCGTAGGGGGTGAGCAGTTCTTC.

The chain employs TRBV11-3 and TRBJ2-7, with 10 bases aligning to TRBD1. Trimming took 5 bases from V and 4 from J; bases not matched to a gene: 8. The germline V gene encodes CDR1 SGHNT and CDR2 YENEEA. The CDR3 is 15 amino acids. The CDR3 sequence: CASSPRTGGLYEQYF. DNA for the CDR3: TGTGCCAGCAGCCCGAGGACAGGGGGTTTGTACGAGCAGTACTTC.

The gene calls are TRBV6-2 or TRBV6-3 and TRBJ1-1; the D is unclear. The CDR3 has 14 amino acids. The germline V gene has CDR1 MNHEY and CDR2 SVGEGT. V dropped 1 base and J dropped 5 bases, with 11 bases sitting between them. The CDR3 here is CASSYYPGSTEAFF. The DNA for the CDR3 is TGTGCCAGCAGTTACTATCCGGGATCGACTGAAGCTTTCTTT.

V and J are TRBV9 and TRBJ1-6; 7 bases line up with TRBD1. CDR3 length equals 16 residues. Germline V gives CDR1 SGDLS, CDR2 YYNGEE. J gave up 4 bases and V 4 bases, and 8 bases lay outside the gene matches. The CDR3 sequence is CASSRPTGSYNSPLHF. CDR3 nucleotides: TGTGCCAGCAGCAGGCCGACAGGGTCTTATAATTCACCCCTCCACTTT. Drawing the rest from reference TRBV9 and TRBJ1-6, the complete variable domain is DSGVTQTPKHLITATGQRVTLRCSPRSGDLSVYWYQQSLDQGLQFLIQYYNGEERAKGNILERFSAQQFPDLHSELNLSSLELGDSALYFCASSRPTGSYNSPLHFGNGTRLTVT.

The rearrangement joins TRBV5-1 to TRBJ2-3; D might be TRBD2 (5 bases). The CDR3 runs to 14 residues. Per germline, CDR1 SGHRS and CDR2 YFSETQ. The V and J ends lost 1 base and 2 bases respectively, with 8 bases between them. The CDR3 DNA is TGCGCCAGCAGCTTGAGCGGTGTCACAGATACGCAGTATTTT. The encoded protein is CASSLSGVTDTQYF. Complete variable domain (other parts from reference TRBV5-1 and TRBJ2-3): KAGVTQTPRYLIKTRGQQVTLSCSPISGHRSVSWYQQTPGQGLQFLFEYFSETQRNKGNFPGRFSGRQFSNSRSEMNVSTLELGDSALYLCASSLSGVTDTQYFGPGTRLTVL.

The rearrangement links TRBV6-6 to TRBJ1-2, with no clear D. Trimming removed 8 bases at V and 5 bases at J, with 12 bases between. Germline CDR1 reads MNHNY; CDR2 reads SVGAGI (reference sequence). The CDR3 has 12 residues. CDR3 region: CASRGSGYGYTF. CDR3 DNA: TGTGCCAGCCGCGGTTCGGGTTATGGCTACACCTTC.

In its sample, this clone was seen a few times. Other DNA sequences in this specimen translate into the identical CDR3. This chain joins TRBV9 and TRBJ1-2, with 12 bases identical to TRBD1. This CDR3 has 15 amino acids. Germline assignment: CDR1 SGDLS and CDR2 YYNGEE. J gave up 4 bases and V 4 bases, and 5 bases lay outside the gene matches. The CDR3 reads CASSPGQGAGYGYTF. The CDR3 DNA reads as TGTGCCAGCAGCCCGGGACAGGGGGCGGGCTATGGCTACACCTTC.

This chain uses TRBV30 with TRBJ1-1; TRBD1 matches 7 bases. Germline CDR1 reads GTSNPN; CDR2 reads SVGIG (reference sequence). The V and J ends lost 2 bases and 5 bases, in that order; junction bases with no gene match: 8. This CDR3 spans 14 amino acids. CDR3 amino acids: CAWSRQGGGTEAFF. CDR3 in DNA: TGTGCCTGGAGTCGGCAGGGGGGAGGTACTGAAGCTTTCTTT.

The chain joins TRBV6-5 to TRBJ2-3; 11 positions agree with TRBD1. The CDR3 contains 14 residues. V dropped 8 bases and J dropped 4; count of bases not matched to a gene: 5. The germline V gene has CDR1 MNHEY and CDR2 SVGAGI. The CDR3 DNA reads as TGTGCCAGCTATCGGACAGGGGGCGCAGATACGCAGTATTTT. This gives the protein CASYRTGGADTQYF.

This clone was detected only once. CDR3 protein: CATSDPRLTGGYEQYF. The DNA of the CDR3 is TGTGCCACCAGTGATCCACGGTTGACAGGGGGCTACGAGCAGTACTTC. The chain has TRBV24-1 and TRBJ2-7, with 9 nucleotides matching TRBD1. The CDR3 totals 16 residues. Unmatched junction bases numbered 8, after V lost 3 bases and J lost 3 bases. The V gene's germline CDR1 is KGHDR and CDR2 SFDVKD.

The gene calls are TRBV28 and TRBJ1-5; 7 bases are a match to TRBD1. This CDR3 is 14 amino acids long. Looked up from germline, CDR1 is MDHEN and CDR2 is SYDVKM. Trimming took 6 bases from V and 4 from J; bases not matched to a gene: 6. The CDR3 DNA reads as TGTGCCAGCAGGAGGGACAGAGAGAATCAGCCCCAGCATTTT. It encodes CASRRDRENQPQHF.

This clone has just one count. The CDR3 loop reads CASSHFPRGSNSPLHF. In nucleotides, the CDR3 is TGTGCCAGCAGCCACTTCCCCCGGGGAAGCAATTCACCCCTCCACTTT. The chain recombines TRBV3-1 (or the pseudogene TRBV3-2) with TRBJ1-6; D is uncertain. This CDR3 comprises 16 residues. V lost 3 bases and J 7 bases, leaving 16 bases between the germline ends. Germline V gives CDR1 LGHDT, CDR2 YNNKEL (reference sequence).

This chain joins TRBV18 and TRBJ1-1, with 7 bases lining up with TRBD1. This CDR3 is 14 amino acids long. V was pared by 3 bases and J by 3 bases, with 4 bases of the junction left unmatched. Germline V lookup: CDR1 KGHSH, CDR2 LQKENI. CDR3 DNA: TGTGCCAGCTCACCCTTCGGGACAGACACTGAAGCTTTCTTT. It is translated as CASSPFGTDTEAFF. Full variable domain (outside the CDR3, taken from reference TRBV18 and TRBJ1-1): NAGVMQNPRHLVRRRGQEARLRCSPMKGHSHVYWYRQLPEEGLKFMVYLQKENIIDESGMPKERFSAEFPKEGPSILRIQQVVRGDSAAYFCASSPFGTDTEAFFGQGTRLTVV.

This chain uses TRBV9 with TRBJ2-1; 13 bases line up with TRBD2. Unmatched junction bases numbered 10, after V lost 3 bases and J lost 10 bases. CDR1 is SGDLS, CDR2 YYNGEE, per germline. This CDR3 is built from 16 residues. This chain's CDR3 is CASSGTGTSGAREQFF. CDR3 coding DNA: TGTGCCAGCAGCGGAACCGGGACTAGCGGGGCCCGGGAGCAGTTCTTC.

In nucleotides, the CDR3 is TGTGCCAGCAGCCCGGGACAGGGGAACACTGAAGCTTTCTTT. Its translation is CASSPGQGNTEAFF. The chain recombines TRBV13 with TRBJ1-1; 9 bases are shared with TRBD1. Losses at the gene ends were 5 bases for V and 1 base for J; bases not matched to a gene: 2. Looked up from germline, CDR1 is PRHDT and CDR2 is FYEKMQ (reference sequence). This CDR3 comprises 14 residues. The variable domain in full, completed from reference TRBV13 and TRBJ1-1, reads AAGVIQSPRHLIKEKRETATLKCYPIPRHDTVYWYQQGPGQDPQFLISFYEKMQSDKGSIPDRFSAQQFSDYHSELNMSSLELGDSALYFCASSPGQGNTEAFFGQGTRLTVV.

The CDR3 sequence is CASSMSQNTEAFF. For the CDR3, the DNA is TGTGCCAGTAGTATGAGTCAGAACACTGAAGCTTTCTTT. The V and J genes are TRBV19 and TRBJ1-1; D gene unclear. CDR1 is LNHDA, CDR2 SQIVND, per germline (reference sequence). V was cut by 3 bases and J by 1 base, with 6 bases left in between. The CDR3 length is 13 residues.

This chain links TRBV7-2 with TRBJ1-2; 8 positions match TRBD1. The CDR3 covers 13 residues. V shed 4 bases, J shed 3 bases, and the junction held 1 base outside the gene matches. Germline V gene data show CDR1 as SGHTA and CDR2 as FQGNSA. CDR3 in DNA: TGTGCCAGCAGCTCAGGGGGCGACTATGGCTACACCTTC. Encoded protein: CASSSGGDYGYTF. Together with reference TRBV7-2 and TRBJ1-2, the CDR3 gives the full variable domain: GAGVSQSPSNKVTEKGKDVELRCDPISGHTALYWYRQSLGQGLEFLIYFQGNSAPDKSGLPSDRFSAERTGGSVSTLTIQRTQQEDSAVYLCASSSGGDYGYTFGSGTRLTVV.

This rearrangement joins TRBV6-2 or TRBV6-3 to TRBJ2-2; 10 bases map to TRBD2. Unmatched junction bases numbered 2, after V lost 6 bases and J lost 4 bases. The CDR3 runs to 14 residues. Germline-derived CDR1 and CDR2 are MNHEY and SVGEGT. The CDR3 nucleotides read TGTGCCAGCAGCAGACTAGCGGGCACCGGGGAGCTGTTTTTT. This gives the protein CASSRLAGTGELFF.

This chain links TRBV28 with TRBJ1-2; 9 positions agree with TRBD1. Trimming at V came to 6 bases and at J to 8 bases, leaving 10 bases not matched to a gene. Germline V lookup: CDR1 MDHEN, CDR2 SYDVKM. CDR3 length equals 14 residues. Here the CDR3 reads CASRFQGQGRGYTF. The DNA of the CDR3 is TGTGCCAGCAGGTTTCAGGGACAGGGTAGGGGCTACACCTTC.

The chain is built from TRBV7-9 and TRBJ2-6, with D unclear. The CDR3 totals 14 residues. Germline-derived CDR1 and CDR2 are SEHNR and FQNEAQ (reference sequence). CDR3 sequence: CASLTIEGANVLTF. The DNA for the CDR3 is TGTGCTTCTCTCACGATAGAGGGGGCCAACGTCCTGACTTTC.

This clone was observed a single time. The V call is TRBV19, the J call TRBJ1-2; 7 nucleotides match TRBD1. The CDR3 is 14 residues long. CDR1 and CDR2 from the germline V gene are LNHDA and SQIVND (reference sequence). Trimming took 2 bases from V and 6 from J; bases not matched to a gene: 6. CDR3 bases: TGTGCCAGTAGTATACCCATGACAGGGCATGGCTACACCTTC. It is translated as CASSIPMTGHGYTF. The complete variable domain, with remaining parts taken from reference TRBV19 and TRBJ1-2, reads DGGITQSPKYLFRKEGQNVTLSCEQNLNHDAMYWYRQDPGQGLRLIYYSQIVNDFQKGDIAEGYSVSREKKESFPLTVTSAQKNPTAFYLCASSIPMTGHGYTFGSGTRLTVV.

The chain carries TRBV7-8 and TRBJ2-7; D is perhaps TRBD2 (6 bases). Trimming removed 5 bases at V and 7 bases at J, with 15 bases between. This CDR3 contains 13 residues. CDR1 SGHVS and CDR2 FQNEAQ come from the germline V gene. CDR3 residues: CASSVAAGNEQYF. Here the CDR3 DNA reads TGTGCCAGCAGCGTCGCTGCGGGAAATGAGCAGTACTTC.

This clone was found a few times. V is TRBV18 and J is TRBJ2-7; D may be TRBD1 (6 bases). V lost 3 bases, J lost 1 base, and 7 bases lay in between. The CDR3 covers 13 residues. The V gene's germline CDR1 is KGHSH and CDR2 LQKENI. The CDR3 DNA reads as TGTGCCAGCTCACCGCAGGGGTCCTACGAGCAGTACTTC. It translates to CASSPQGSYEQYF. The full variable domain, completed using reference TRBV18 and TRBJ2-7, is NAGVMQNPRHLVRRRGQEARLRCSPMKGHSHVYWYRQLPEEGLKFMVYLQKENIIDESGMPKERFSAEFPKEGPSILRIQQVVRGDSAAYFCASSPQGSYEQYFGPGTRLTVT.